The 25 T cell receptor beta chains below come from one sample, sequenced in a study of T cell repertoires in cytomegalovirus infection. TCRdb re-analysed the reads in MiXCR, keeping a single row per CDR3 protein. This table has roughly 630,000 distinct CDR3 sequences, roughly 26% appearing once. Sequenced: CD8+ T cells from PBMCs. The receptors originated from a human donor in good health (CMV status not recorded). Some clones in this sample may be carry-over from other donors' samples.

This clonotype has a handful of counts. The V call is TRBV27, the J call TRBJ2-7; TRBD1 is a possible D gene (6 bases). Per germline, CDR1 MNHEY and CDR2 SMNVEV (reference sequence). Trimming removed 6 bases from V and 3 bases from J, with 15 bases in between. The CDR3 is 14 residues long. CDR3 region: CASSKPGQIYEQYF. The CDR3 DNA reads TGTGCCAGCAGCAAACCGGGACAAATCTACGAGCAGTACTTC.

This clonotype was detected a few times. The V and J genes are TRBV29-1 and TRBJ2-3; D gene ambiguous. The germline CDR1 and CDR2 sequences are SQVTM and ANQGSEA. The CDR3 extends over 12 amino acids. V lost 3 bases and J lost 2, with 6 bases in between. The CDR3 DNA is TGCAGCGTTGATCCGGCCACAGATACGCAGTATTTT. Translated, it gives CSVDPATDTQYF.

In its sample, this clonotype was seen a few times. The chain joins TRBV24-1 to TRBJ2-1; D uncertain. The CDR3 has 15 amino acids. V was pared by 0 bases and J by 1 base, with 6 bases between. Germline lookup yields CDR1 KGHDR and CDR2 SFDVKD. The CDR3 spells CATSDLRVSYNEQFF. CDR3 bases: TGTGCCACCAGTGATTTGCGGGTTTCCTACAATGAGCAGTTCTTC.

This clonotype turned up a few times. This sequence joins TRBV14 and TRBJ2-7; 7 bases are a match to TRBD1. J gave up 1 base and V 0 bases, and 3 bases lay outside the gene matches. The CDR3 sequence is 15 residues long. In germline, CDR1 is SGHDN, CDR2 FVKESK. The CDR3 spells CASSQDNRGSYEQYF. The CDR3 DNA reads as TGTGCCAGCAGCCAAGATAACAGGGGTTCCTACGAGCAGTACTTC. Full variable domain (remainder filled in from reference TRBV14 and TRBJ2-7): EAGVTQFPSHSVIEKGQTVTLRCDPISGHDNLYWYRRVMGKEIKFLLHFVKESKQDESGMPNNRFLAERTGGTYSTLKVQPAELEDSGVYFCASSQDNRGSYEQYFGPGTRLTVT.

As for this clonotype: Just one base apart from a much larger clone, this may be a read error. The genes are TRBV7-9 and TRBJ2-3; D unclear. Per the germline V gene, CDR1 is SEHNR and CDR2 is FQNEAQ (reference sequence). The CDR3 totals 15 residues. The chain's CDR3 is CAGSLGFGGTDTQYF. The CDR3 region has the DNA TGTGCCGGCAGCTTAGGGTTCGGTGGGACAGATACGCAGTATTTT.

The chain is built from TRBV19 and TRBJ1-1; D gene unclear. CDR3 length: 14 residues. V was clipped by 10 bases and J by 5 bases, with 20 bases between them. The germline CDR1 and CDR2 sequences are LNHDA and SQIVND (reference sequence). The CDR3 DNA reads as TGTGCCAATACCCGAGGATCCCCGGGGACTGAAGCTTTCTTT. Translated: CANTRGSPGTEAFF.

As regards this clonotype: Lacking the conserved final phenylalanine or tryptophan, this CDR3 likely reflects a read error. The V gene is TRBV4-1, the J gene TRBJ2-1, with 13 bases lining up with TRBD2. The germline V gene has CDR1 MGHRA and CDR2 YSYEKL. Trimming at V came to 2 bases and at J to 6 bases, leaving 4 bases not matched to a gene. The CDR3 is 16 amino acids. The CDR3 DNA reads TGCGCCAGCAGCCAAACCACTAGCGGGGGGGGCAATGAGCAGTTCTCC. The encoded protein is CASSQTTSGGGNEQFS.

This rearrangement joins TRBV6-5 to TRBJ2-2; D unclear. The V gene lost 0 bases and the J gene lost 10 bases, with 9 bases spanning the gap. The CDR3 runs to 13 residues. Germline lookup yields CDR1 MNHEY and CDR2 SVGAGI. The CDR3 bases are TGTGCCAGCAGTTACTCGACGGCGGTGGAGCTGTTTTTT. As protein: CASSYSTAVELFF.

The DNA for the CDR3 is TGTGCCAGTAGTATAGCCCGGCAGGGTCCCCACAATGAGCAGTTCTTC. Its protein product is CASSIARQGPHNEQFF. The chain employs TRBV19 and TRBJ2-1, with a tentative D call TRBD1 (5 bases). Germline assignment: CDR1 LNHDA and CDR2 SQIVND (reference sequence). The germline V and J ends were trimmed by 1 base and 5 bases, with 15 bases remaining between them. There are 16 residues in the CDR3.

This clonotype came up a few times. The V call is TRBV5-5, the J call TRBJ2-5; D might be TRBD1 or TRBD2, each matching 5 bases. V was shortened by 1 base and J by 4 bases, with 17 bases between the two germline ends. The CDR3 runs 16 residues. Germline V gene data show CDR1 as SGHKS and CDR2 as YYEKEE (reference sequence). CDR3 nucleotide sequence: TGTGCCAGCAGCTTGCCAGGGAGAGGAGGTGGAGAGACCCAGTACTTC. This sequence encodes CASSLPGRGGGETQYF.

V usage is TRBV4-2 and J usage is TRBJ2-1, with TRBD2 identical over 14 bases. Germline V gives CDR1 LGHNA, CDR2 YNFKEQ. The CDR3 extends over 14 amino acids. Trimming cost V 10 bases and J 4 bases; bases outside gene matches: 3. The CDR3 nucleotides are TGTGCCACGACTAGCGGGGGGGCGTACAATGAGCAGTTCTTC. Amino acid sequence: CATTSGGAYNEQFF.

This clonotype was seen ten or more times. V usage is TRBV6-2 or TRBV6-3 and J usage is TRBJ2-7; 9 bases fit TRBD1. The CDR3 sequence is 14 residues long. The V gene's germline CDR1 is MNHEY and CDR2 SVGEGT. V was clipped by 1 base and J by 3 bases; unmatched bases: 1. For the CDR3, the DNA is TGTGCCAGCAGTTACTGGGACAGGGTCTACGAGCAGTACTTC. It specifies CASSYWDRVYEQYF.

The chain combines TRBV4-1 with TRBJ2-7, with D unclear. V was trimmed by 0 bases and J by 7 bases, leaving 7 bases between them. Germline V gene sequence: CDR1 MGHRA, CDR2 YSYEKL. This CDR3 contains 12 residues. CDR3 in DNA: TGCGCCAGCAGCCAAGAGAGGAAGGAGCAGTACTTC. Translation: CASSQERKEQYF.

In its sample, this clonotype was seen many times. The CDR3 loop is CASSPQGLAGGTYNEQFF. CDR3 nucleotide sequence: TGTGCCAGCAGTCCCCAGGGACTAGCGGGGGGGACCTACAATGAGCAGTTCTTC. V gene TRBV12-3 or TRBV12-4 combines with J gene TRBJ2-1, with 16 positions matching TRBD2. The V segment lost 5 bases and the J segment 2 bases; nucleotides outside the gene matches: 6. CDR3 length: 18 amino acids.

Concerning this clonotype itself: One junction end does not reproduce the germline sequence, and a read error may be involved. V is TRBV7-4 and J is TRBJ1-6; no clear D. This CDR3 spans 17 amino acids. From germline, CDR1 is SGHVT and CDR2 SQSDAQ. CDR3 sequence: CASSFTTPSSHNSPLHF. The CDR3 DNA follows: TGTGCCAGCAGCTTTACCACACCGAGCTCCCATAATTCACCCCTCCACTTT. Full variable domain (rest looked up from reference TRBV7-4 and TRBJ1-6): GAGVSQSPRYKVAKRGRDVALRCDSISGHVTLYWYRQTLGQGSEVLTYSQSDAQRDKSGRPSGRFSAERPERSVSTLKIQRTEQGDSAVYLCASSFTTPSSHNSPLHFGNGTRLTVT.

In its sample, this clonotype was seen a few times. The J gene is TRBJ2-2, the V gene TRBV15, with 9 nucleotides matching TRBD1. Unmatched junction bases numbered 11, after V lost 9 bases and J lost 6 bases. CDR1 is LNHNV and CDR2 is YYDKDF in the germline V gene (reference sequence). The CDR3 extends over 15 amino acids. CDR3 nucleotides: TGTGCCACTACATCCGGGACAGGGTATTCCGGGGAGCTGTTTTTT. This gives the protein CATTSGTGYSGELFF.

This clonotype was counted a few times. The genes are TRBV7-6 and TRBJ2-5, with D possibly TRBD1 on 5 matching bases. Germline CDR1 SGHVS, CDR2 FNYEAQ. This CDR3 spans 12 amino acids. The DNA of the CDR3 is TGTGCAAGCGCCAGGGCTCAAGAGACCCAGTACTTC. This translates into CASARAQETQYF.

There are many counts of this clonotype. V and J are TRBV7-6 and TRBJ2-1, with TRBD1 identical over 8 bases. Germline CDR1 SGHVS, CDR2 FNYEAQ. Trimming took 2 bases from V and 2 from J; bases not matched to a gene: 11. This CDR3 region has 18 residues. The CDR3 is CASSLFSGQVRTYNEQFF. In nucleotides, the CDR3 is TGTGCCAGCAGCTTATTCTCGGGACAGGTTAGGACCTACAATGAGCAGTTCTTC. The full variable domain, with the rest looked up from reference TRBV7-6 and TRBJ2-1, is GAGVSQSPRYKVTKRGQDVALRCDPISGHVSLYWYRQALGQGPEFLTYFNYEAQQDKSGLPNDRFSAERPEGSISTLTIQRTEQRDSAMYRCASSLFSGQVRTYNEQFFGPGTRLTVL.

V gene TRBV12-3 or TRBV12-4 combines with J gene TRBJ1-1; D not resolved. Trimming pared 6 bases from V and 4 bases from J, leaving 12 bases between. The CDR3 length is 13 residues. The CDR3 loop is CASSSSVATEAFF. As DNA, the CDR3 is TGTGCCAGCAGCTCATCGGTGGCCACTGAAGCTTTCTTT.

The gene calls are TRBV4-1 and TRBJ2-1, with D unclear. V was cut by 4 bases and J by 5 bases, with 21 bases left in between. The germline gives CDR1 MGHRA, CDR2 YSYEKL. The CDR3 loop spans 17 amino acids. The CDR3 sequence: CASSRSPGPDAHNEQFF. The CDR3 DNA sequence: TGCGCCAGCAGCCGATCCCCCGGACCGGACGCCCACAATGAGCAGTTCTTC.

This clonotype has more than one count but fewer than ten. CDR3 in amino acids: CASSPLRQRDTEAFF. CDR3 bases: TGTGCCAGCAGCCCCCTCCGACAGCGGGACACTGAAGCTTTCTTT. The chain is built from TRBV12-3 or TRBV12-4 and TRBJ1-1; D may be TRBD1 (5 bases). CDR3 size: 15 residues. V was pared by 6 bases and J by 3 bases, with 17 bases between.

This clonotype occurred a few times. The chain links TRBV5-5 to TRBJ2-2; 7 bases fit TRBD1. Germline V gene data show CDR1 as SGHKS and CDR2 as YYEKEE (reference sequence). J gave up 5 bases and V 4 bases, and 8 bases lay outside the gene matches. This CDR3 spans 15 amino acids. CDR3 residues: CASSPDRDQTGELFF. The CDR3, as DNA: TGTGCCAGCAGCCCCGACAGGGACCAAACCGGGGAGCTGTTTTTT.

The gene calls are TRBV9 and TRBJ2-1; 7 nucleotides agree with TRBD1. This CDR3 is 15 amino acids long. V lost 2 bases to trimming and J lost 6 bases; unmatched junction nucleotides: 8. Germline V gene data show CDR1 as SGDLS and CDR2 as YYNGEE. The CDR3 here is CASSVTYPGGNEQFF. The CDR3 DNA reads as TGTGCCAGCAGCGTCACATACCCAGGGGGCAATGAGCAGTTCTTC. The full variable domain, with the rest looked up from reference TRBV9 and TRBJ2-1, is DSGVTQTPKHLITATGQRVTLRCSPRSGDLSVYWYQQSLDQGLQFLIQYYNGEERAKGNILERFSAQQFPDLHSELNLSSLELGDSALYFCASSVTYPGGNEQFFGPGTRLTVL.

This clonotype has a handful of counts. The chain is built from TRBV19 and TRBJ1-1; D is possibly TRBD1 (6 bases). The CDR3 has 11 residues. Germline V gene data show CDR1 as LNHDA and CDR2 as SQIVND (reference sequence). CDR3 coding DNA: TGTGGGACAGCCCTGAACACTGAAGCTTTCTTT. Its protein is CGTALNTEAFF.

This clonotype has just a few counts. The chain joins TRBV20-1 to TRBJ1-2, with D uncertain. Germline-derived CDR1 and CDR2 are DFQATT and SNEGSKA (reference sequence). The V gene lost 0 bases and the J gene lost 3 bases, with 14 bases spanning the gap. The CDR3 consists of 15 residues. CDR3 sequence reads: CSARDESPPHYGYTF. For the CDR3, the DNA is TGCAGTGCTAGAGATGAATCTCCTCCGCACTATGGCTACACCTTC.